A single sample is the source of the 10 T cell receptor beta chains below, sequenced in a study of response to subunit inactivated influenza vaccine. TCRdb analysed the RT-PCR reads with MiXCR anew, one entry per CDR3 protein. Of hundreds of thousands of distinct CDR3 sequences listed, about 10% are singletons. The material was PBMCs from blood, obtained 45 days after vaccination. The receptors come from a man aged 45-60 years who received an inactivated influenza vaccine.

At least ten counts were recorded for this clonotype. This chain joins TRBV4-1 and TRBJ2-5; 7 bases match TRBD1. CDR1 and CDR2 (germline): MGHRA, YSYEKL. V trimming: 0 bases; J trimming: 3 bases; junction bases outside the gene matches: 10. CDR3 size: 17 residues. CDR3 region: CASSQDGPTGAEETQYF. The CDR3 DNA reads TGCGCCAGCAGCCAAGATGGGCCCACAGGGGCGGAAGAGACCCAGTACTTC.

This clonotype was counted between two and nine times. This rearrangement joins TRBV20-1 to TRBJ1-4, with 7 bases that match TRBD1. With V trimmed by 3 bases and J by 0 bases, 1 base remained unmatched. Germline V gene sequence: CDR1 DFQATT, CDR2 SNEGSKA (reference sequence). The CDR3 has 14 amino acids. CDR3 sequence reads: CSARTGSTNEKLFF. The CDR3 nucleotides read TGCAGTGCTAGGACAGGGTCAACTAATGAAAAACTGTTTTTT.

This clonotype was seen many times. The V call is TRBV12-3 or TRBV12-4, the J call TRBJ2-5, with 15 nucleotides matching TRBD2. The CDR3 sequence is 17 residues long. With 5 bases clipped from V and 1 base from J, the junction kept 5 bases outside the gene matches. The DNA of the CDR3 is TGTGCCAGCAGTCCACGGGGACTAGCGGGGGGCCAAGAGACCCAGTACTTC. Translating gives CASSPRGLAGGQETQYF.

This clonotype was detected only a few times. The genes are TRBV29-1 and TRBJ1-1; D is possibly TRBD1 (6 bases). Trimming stripped 7 bases from V and 1 base from J, with 13 bases between. Germline CDR1 reads SQVTM; CDR2 reads ANQGSEA. The CDR3 has 13 residues. The CDR3 loop is CSAQKGQNTEAFF. CDR3 coding DNA: TGCAGCGCCCAAAAGGGACAGAACACTGAAGCTTTCTTT.

The chain employs TRBV7-9 and TRBJ1-4; D call uncertain. The CDR3 covers 15 residues. Trimming took 1 base from V and 0 from J, leaving 6 bases between them. Germline lookup yields CDR1 SEHNR and CDR2 FQNEAQ (reference sequence). The CDR3 nucleotides are TGTGCCAGCAGCTTAGGGCCGACAACTAATGAAAAACTGTTTTTT. It encodes CASSLGPTTNEKLFF.

This clonotype has just a few counts. The V call is TRBV5-6, the J call TRBJ1-2, with D unclear. Between the trimmed V and J ends, which lost 0 bases and 7 bases, there was a span of 16 bases. The germline CDR1 and CDR2 sequences are SGHDT and YYEEEE. The CDR3 is 15 residues long. CDR3 coding DNA: TGTGCCAGCAGCTTGGGTGGCAGGAGAACCTTTGGCTACACCTTC. Amino acids: CASSLGGRRTFGYTF.

This clonotype has a count of ten or more. This chain links TRBV28 with TRBJ2-7, with D perhaps TRBD1 (7 bases). CDR1 is MDHEN and CDR2 is SYDVKM in the germline V gene. There are 14 residues in the CDR3. V lost 8 bases, J lost 0 bases, and 14 bases lay in between. CDR3 residues: CASGYRGGSYEQYF. The CDR3 nucleotides are TGTGCCAGCGGATACAGGGGAGGCTCCTACGAGCAGTACTTC.

DNA of the CDR3: TGTGCCAGCAGCTTGGACATAGTGGGATACAATGAGCAGTTCTTC. Protein sequence: CASSLDIVGYNEQFF. This chain links TRBV5-6 with TRBJ2-1, with D uncertain. Trimming shortened V by 0 bases and J by 4 bases, and 11 bases separated the two germline ends. The CDR3 covers 15 residues. The germline gives CDR1 SGHDT, CDR2 YYEEEE.

A few counts support this clonotype. V and J are TRBV4-3 and TRBJ2-7; unclear D gene. V was trimmed by 0 bases and J by 4 bases, leaving 7 bases between them. This CDR3 has 13 amino acids. Germline lookup yields CDR1 LGHNA and CDR2 YSLEER. CDR3 protein: CASSQEKGYEQYF. CDR3 sequence (DNA): TGCGCCAGCAGCCAAGAAAAGGGTTACGAGCAGTACTTC.

This clonotype was counted many times. The CDR3 here is CASSFGVSGELFF. The CDR3 nucleotides are TGTGCCAGCAGTTTTGGGGTATCCGGGGAGCTGTTTTTT. V gene TRBV12-3 or TRBV12-4 combines with J gene TRBJ2-2; the D is unclear. V was clipped by 3 bases and J by 6 bases, with 8 bases between them. The CDR3 has 13 amino acids.